The clone carrying this T cell receptor beta chain was seen at least ten times. Its antigen is as yet unknown. Via MiXCR, TCRdb re-called the reads, giving one row per CDR3 protein. The table records approximately 240,000 distinct CDR3 sequences, approximately 13% of them present only once. This sample is part of a study of T cell repertoires in cytomegalovirus infection. In the study overall: A matching HLA type, together with CMV infection, was signaled by public TCR beta signatures. Whole-study results and caveats: The cumulative frequency of public TCR beta families distinguished individuals who carried CMV together with the relevant HLA. Within the response measured ex vivo, HLA-C-restricted CMV-specific TCR beta clonotypes were dominant.

Germline CDR1 and CDR2: SGHTA and FQGNSA. The CDR3 contains 15 residues. V was pared by 5 bases and J by 4 bases, with 8 bases of the junction left unmatched. Sequencing was done on a sample of PBMCs. The V call is TRBV7-2, the J call TRBJ1-1, with TRBD1 matching 9 bases. The clonotype originates from a human donor in good health (CMV status not recorded). Some clones in this sample may be carry-over from other donors' samples. Here the CDR3 reads CASSKDRGGATEAFF. The CDR3 DNA reads as TGTGCCAGCAGCAAAGACAGGGGGGGAGCCACTGAAGCTTTCTTT.